The rows below give T cell receptor beta chains drawn from one sample of a study of OX40 agonist ivuxolimab in advanced cancers. Profiling relied on immunoSEQ multiplex PCR, and the TCRdb table lists in-frame clones only, not all of them. The sample has about 91,000 clones; 65% to 90% are singletons. The sample here was CD4+ or CD8+ T cells sorted from blood, taken in a trial of the OX40 agonist ivuxolimab. The receptors come from an adult with an advanced solid tumor such as melanoma, head and neck, liver or kidney cancer. Each CDR3 is given with its conserved first and last residue. D genes are given only for firm matches. Where a row states a size, it is once, few, many or the class of an expanded clone; other rows omit it.

d_gene: -
v_gene: TRBV9
abundance: -
j_gene: TRBJ2-5
CDR3nt: TGTGCCAGCAGCGTAGGAGGGGGTGGAGAGACCCAGTACTTC
CDR3aa: CASSVGGGGETQYF

d_gene: -
v_gene: TRBV18
abundance: -
j_gene: TRBJ1-2
CDR3nt: TGTGCCAGCTCACCCGCGGCCAAACCGGAGGGTGGCTACACCTTC
CDR3aa: CASSPAAKPEGGYTF

d_gene: TRBD1
v_gene: TRBV11-3
abundance: few
j_gene: TRBJ1-5
CDR3nt: TGTGCCAGCAGCTTAACAGGGGGGCAGCCCCAGCATTTT
CDR3aa: CASSLTGGQPQHF

d_gene: -
v_gene: TRBV6-1
abundance: -
j_gene: TRBJ1-2
CDR3nt: TGTGCCAGCAGTGTAATCCAGCCATCGAACCCCTATGGCTACACCTTC
CDR3aa: CASSVIQPSNPYGYTF

d_gene: TRBD2
v_gene: TRBV6-1
abundance: few
j_gene: TRBJ2-1
CDR3nt: TGTGCCAGCATTGTCCTAGCGGGTTCCTACAATGAGCAGTTCTTC
CDR3aa: CASIVLAGSYNEQFF

d_gene: TRBD2
v_gene: TRBV18
abundance: -
j_gene: TRBJ2-2
CDR3nt: TGTGCCAGCTCACCACGTATCGGAAGCGGGAGGGCCAACACCGGGGAGCTGTTTTTT
CDR3aa: CASSPRIGSGRANTGELFF

d_gene: -
v_gene: TRBV5-8
abundance: once
j_gene: TRBJ2-3
CDR3nt: TGTGCCAGCAGAGAGGCGGCAGATACGCAGTATTTT
CDR3aa: CASREAADTQYF

d_gene: -
v_gene: TRBV6-1
abundance: -
j_gene: TRBJ1-1
CDR3nt: TGTGCCAGCAGTGACCCCCCAGATGGAGCTTTCTTT
CDR3aa: CASSDPPDGAFF

d_gene: -
v_gene: TRBV5-1
abundance: -
j_gene: TRBJ2-2
CDR3nt: TGCGCCAGCAGCTTGGGATCGAACACCGGGGAGCTGTTTTTT
CDR3aa: CASSLGSNTGELFF

d_gene: TRBD1
v_gene: TRBV15
abundance: -
j_gene: TRBJ2-7
CDR3nt: TGTGCCACCAGCGAGACAGGGGGCTCCTACGAGCAGTACTTC
CDR3aa: CATSETGGSYEQYF

d_gene: -
v_gene: TRBV6-1
abundance: -
j_gene: TRBJ1-2
CDR3nt: TGTGCCAGCAGCCCGACAGTTACTTTTAACTATGGCTACACCTTC
CDR3aa: CASSPTVTFNYGYTF

d_gene: TRBD2
v_gene: TRBV6-1
abundance: -
j_gene: TRBJ2-7
CDR3nt: TGTGCCAGCATTCCAGCGGGAGGGCCCAACGAGCAGTACTTC
CDR3aa: CASIPAGGPNEQYF

d_gene: TRBD2
v_gene: TRBV7-9
abundance: -
j_gene: TRBJ2-5
CDR3nt: TGTGCCAGCAGCACTGGGACTAGCGCCTTACAAGAGACCCAGTACTTC
CDR3aa: CASSTGTSALQETQYF

d_gene: -
v_gene: TRBV29-1
abundance: -
j_gene: TRBJ2-2
CDR3nt: TGCAGCGTTGAAGCGGGGAACACCGGGGAGCTGTTTTTT
CDR3aa: CSVEAGNTGELFF

d_gene: TRBD1
v_gene: TRBV11-2
abundance: -
j_gene: TRBJ2-7
CDR3nt: TGTGCCAGCAGCTCTGGACAGGGAAGTTTGGGCGAGCAGTACTTC
CDR3aa: CASSSGQGSLGEQYF

d_gene: -
v_gene: TRBV6-5
abundance: few
j_gene: TRBJ1-4
CDR3nt: TGTGCCAGCAGGGGGTCCACTAATGAAAAACTGTTTTTT
CDR3aa: CASRGSTNEKLFF

d_gene: -
v_gene: TRBV6-4
abundance: -
j_gene: TRBJ1-5
CDR3nt: TGTGCCAGCAGCAGGGAGGCGGGCAATCAGCCCCAGCATTTT
CDR3aa: CASSREAGNQPQHF

d_gene: TRBD2
v_gene: TRBV6-1
abundance: -
j_gene: TRBJ2-5
CDR3nt: TGTGCCAGCAGGGCTAGCGGGCCTGAGACCCAGTACTTC
CDR3aa: CASRASGPETQYF

d_gene: -
v_gene: TRBV19
abundance: many
j_gene: TRBJ2-1
CDR3nt: TGTGCCAGTAGTACTAGCTCCTACAATGAGCAGTTCTTC
CDR3aa: CASSTSSYNEQFF

d_gene: -
v_gene: TRBV6-5
abundance: -
j_gene: TRBJ1-2
CDR3nt: TGTGCCAGCAGCTATGGTGGAGTAAACTATGGCTACACCTTC
CDR3aa: CASSYGGVNYGYTF

d_gene: -
v_gene: TRBV11-3
abundance: -
j_gene: TRBJ2-6
CDR3nt: TGTGCCAGCAGCTTAGGAGACTCCTCTGGGGCCAACGTCCTGACTTTC
CDR3aa: CASSLGDSSGANVLTF

d_gene: -
v_gene: TRBV4-1
abundance: -
j_gene: TRBJ2-5
CDR3nt: TGCGCCAGCAGCCAAGACAGAAAAGAGACCCAGTACTTC
CDR3aa: CASSQDRKETQYF

d_gene: TRBD1
v_gene: TRBV10-3
abundance: -
j_gene: TRBJ2-2
CDR3nt: TGTGCCATCAGTGAGCCCGGGACAGGCAACACCGGGGAGCTGTTTTTT
CDR3aa: CAISEPGTGNTGELFF

d_gene: TRBD2
v_gene: TRBV5-4
abundance: -
j_gene: TRBJ2-5
CDR3nt: TGTGCCAGCAGCTTAGTAGCGGGAGGGCGAGAGACCCAGTACTTC
CDR3aa: CASSLVAGGRETQYF

d_gene: -
v_gene: TRBV7-7
abundance: -
j_gene: TRBJ2-5
CDR3nt: TGTGCTAGCAGCTTGGGGTTTGGGGAGACCCAGTACTTC
CDR3aa: CASSLGFGETQYF

d_gene: -
v_gene: TRBV5-4
abundance: -
j_gene: TRBJ2-5
CDR3nt: TGTGCCAGCAGCTTCAAGGCAGGAGGAGGTGAAGAGACCCAGTACTTC
CDR3aa: CASSFKAGGGEETQYF

d_gene: -
v_gene: TRBV6-1
abundance: -
j_gene: TRBJ1-3
CDR3nt: TGTGCCAGCAAAACAGATGGAAACACCATATATTTT
CDR3aa: CASKTDGNTIYF

d_gene: -
v_gene: TRBV6-6
abundance: -
j_gene: TRBJ1-1
CDR3nt: TGTGCCACCAACTCCCCGGTGGGCACTGAAGCTTTCTTT
CDR3aa: CATNSPVGTEAFF

d_gene: -
v_gene: TRBV7-9
abundance: -
j_gene: TRBJ1-2
CDR3nt: TGTGCCAGCAGCTTACGGGACTCTTATGGCTACACCTTC
CDR3aa: CASSLRDSYGYTF

d_gene: -
v_gene: TRBV5-4
abundance: once
j_gene: TRBJ1-1
CDR3nt: TGTGCCAGCAGCTCATCGGAGTACGCTGAAGCTTTCTTT
CDR3aa: CASSSSEYAEAFF

d_gene: -
v_gene: TRBV4-1
abundance: -
j_gene: TRBJ1-1
CDR3nt: TGCGCCAGCAGCCAAGATGGGACAAGGGGCACTGAAGCTTTCTTT
CDR3aa: CASSQDGTRGTEAFF

d_gene: -
v_gene: TRBV19
abundance: -
j_gene: TRBJ2-1
CDR3nt: TGTGCCAGTAGTATAGCGGTAGCGAACCATGAGCAGTTCTTC
CDR3aa: CASSIAVANHEQFF

d_gene: -
v_gene: TRBV10-3
abundance: -
j_gene: TRBJ2-3
CDR3nt: TGTGCCATCAGCCGTCCCCCGCTAACCACAGATACGCAGTATTTT
CDR3aa: CAISRPPLTTDTQYF